The rows below give T cell receptor beta chains drawn from one sample of a study of human T cells and chemical hapten exposure. From the 5' RACE reads, TCRdb called clonotypes with MiXCR, one entry per CDR3 protein. The sample lists some 150,000 distinct CDR3 sequences, approximately 4% seen once, with roughly 1.4% in the top ten. Source of these receptors: a female donor in good health. Both conserved end residues are part of each CDR3. Each record gives: D gene, J gene, V gene, CDR3 length, clone size, CDR3 protein, CDR3 DNA. The D gene is left open where the match is weak. Expanded clones get a size class; other rows say once, few or many, or leave the size out.

D gene: NA; J gene: TRBJ2-3; V gene: TRBV19; CDR3 length: 17; clone size: few; CDR3 protein: CASSIDRPGPGADTQYF; CDR3 DNA: TGTGCCAGTAGTATAGATCGCCCAGGCCCTGGGGCAGATACGCAGTATTTT
D gene: NA; J gene: TRBJ2-3; V gene: TRBV29-1; CDR3 length: 13; clone size: many; CDR3 protein: CSVGAGYTDTQYF; CDR3 DNA: TGCAGCGTTGGGGCGGGGTACACAGATACGCAGTATTTT
D gene: NA; J gene: TRBJ2-3; V gene: TRBV15; CDR3 length: 20; clone size: many; CDR3 protein: CATSRDDWGTSGKPGDTQYF; CDR3 DNA: TGTGCCACCAGCAGAGATGATTGGGGGACAAGCGGAAAGCCAGGAGATACGCAGTATTTT
D gene: NA; J gene: TRBJ1-2; V gene: TRBV12-3/TRBV12-4; CDR3 length: 14; clone size: NA; CDR3 protein: CASSFSGIDYGYTF; CDR3 DNA: TGTGCCAGCAGTTTTTCCGGGATCGACTATGGCTACACCTTC
D gene: NA; J gene: TRBJ2-7; V gene: TRBV2; CDR3 length: 17; clone size: many; CDR3 protein: CATGDALMGRPFYEQYF; CDR3 DNA: TGTGCCACCGGGGATGCATTGATGGGTAGACCTTTTTACGAGCAGTACTTC
D gene: NA; J gene: TRBJ1-6; V gene: TRBV20-1; CDR3 length: 16; clone size: few; CDR3 protein: CSARDTGSSYNSPLHF; CDR3 DNA: TGCAGTGCTAGAGATACAGGAAGCTCCTATAATTCACCCCTCCACTTT
D gene: NA; J gene: TRBJ2-4; V gene: TRBV2; CDR3 length: 13; clone size: few; CDR3 protein: CASSQIAKNIQYF; CDR3 DNA: TGTGCCAGCAGCCAGATAGCCAAAAACATTCAGTACTTC
D gene: TRBD2; J gene: TRBJ2-2; V gene: TRBV7-2; CDR3 length: 14; clone size: many; CDR3 protein: CASSLAGGTGELFF; CDR3 DNA: TGTGCCAGCAGCTTGGCGGGGGGGACCGGGGAGCTGTTTTTT
D gene: NA; J gene: TRBJ2-7; V gene: TRBV6-6; CDR3 length: 11; clone size: many; CDR3 protein: CASSRGDEQYF; CDR3 DNA: TGTGCCAGCAGTCGAGGGGACGAGCAGTACTTC
D gene: TRBD1; J gene: TRBJ1-1; V gene: TRBV5-5; CDR3 length: 17; clone size: many; CDR3 protein: CASSSGQGIWANTEAFF; CDR3 DNA: TGTGCCAGCAGCTCGGGACAGGGGATTTGGGCGAACACTGAAGCTTTCTTT
D gene: TRBD1; J gene: TRBJ1-1; V gene: TRBV28; CDR3 length: 14; clone size: many; CDR3 protein: CASSSTGERTEAFF; CDR3 DNA: TGTGCCAGCAGTTCGACAGGGGAGCGAACTGAAGCTTTCTTT
D gene: TRBD1; J gene: TRBJ2-7; V gene: TRBV5-1; CDR3 length: 16; clone size: NA; CDR3 protein: CASTRQPGQGSHEQYF; CDR3 DNA: TGCGCCAGCACCCGACAACCGGGACAGGGGAGCCACGAGCAGTACTTC
D gene: NA; J gene: TRBJ2-2; V gene: TRBV3-1; CDR3 length: 13; clone size: many; CDR3 protein: CASSQSLAGELFF; CDR3 DNA: TGTGCCAGCAGCCAATCATTGGCCGGGGAGCTGTTTTTT
D gene: NA; J gene: TRBJ2-1; V gene: TRBV29-1; CDR3 length: 14; clone size: many; CDR3 protein: CSVVRDSGYNEQFF; CDR3 DNA: TGCAGCGTTGTGAGGGATAGCGGCTACAATGAGCAGTTCTTC
D gene: TRBD1; J gene: TRBJ1-6; V gene: TRBV3-1; CDR3 length: 15; clone size: NA; CDR3 protein: CASSPPGQGQSPLHF; CDR3 DNA: TGTGCCAGCAGCCCCCCGGGACAGGGTCAATCACCCCTCCACTTT
D gene: NA; J gene: TRBJ2-7; V gene: TRBV20-1; CDR3 length: 15; clone size: many; CDR3 protein: CSASKRGERFYEQYF; CDR3 DNA: TGCAGTGCTAGTAAGAGAGGGGAAAGATTCTACGAGCAGTACTTC
D gene: NA; J gene: TRBJ1-1; V gene: TRBV28; CDR3 length: 16; clone size: many; CDR3 protein: CASSFQGRPSNDEAFF; CDR3 DNA: TGTGCCAGCAGTTTTCAGGGGCGACCTTCCAACGATGAAGCTTTCTTT
D gene: NA; J gene: TRBJ1-3; V gene: TRBV4-1; CDR3 length: 15; clone size: few; CDR3 protein: CASSQDRVIGNTIYF; CDR3 DNA: TGCGCCAGCAGCCAAGATAGGGTGATCGGGAACACCATATATTTT
D gene: NA; J gene: TRBJ1-2; V gene: TRBV12-3/TRBV12-4; CDR3 length: 13; clone size: many; CDR3 protein: CASSLGRDYGYTF; CDR3 DNA: TGTGCCAGCAGCCTGGGGCGGGACTATGGCTACACCTTC